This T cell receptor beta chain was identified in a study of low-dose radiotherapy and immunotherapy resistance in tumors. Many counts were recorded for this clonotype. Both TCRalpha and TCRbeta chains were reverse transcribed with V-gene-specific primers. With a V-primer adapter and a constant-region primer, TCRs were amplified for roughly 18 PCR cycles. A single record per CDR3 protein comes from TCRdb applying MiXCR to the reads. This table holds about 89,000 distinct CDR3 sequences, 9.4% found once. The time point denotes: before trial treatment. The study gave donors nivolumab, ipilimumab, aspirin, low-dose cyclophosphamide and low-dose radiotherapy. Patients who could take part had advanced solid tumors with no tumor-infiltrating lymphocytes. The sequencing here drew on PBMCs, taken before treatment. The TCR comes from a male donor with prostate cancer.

The CDR3 reads CASSFSSGRSEQYF. Written as DNA, the CDR3 is TGTGCCAGCAGCTTTAGTAGCGGGAGATCCGAGCAGTACTTC. V is TRBV7-2 and J is TRBJ2-7; 9 bases are shared with TRBD2. Germline lookup yields CDR1 SGHTA and CDR2 FQGNSA. Trimming cost V 3 bases and J 6 bases; bases outside gene matches: 6. The CDR3 totals 14 residues. The full variable domain, its missing parts supplied by reference TRBV7-2 and TRBJ2-7, is GAGVSQSPSNKVTEKGKDVELRCDPISGHTALYWYRQSLGQGLEFLIYFQGNSAPDKSGLPSDRFSAERTGGSVSTLTIQRTQQEDSAVYLCASSFSSGRSEQYFGPGTRLTVT.